The T cell receptor beta chain described here comes from a study of blood T cells in healthy people across ages. Study conclusions and caveats: Unsorted PBMCs ruled out conclusive naive versus antigen-experienced comparison.

Then a second PCR, running about 7 to 11 cycles, was carried out with a sample-barcoded 5' primer and a J-beta primer mix. Using its own MiXCR run on the 5' RACE reads, TCRdb lists one record per CDR3 protein. The sample has some 890,000 distinct CDR3 sequences, approximately 32% seen once; the top ten hold roughly a tenth. The J segment lost 4 bases and the V segment lost 0 bases, leaving 4 bases of the junction unmatched. The length of the CDR3 is 15 residues. Germline V gene lookup returns CDR1 SGDLS and CDR2 YYNGEE. This clonotype was recorded many times. The antigen remains unidentified. This same sample was also taken into another study, of T cells of mothers and their children.

Sequencing was performed on blood. The clonotype comes from a woman aged 40 to 50 in good health. V gene TRBV9 combines with J gene TRBJ2-1, with 7 positions matching TRBD1. This CDR3 is CASSVGTGIYNEQFF. DNA of the CDR3: TGTGCCAGCAGCGTAGGGACAGGAATATACAATGAGCAGTTCTTC.